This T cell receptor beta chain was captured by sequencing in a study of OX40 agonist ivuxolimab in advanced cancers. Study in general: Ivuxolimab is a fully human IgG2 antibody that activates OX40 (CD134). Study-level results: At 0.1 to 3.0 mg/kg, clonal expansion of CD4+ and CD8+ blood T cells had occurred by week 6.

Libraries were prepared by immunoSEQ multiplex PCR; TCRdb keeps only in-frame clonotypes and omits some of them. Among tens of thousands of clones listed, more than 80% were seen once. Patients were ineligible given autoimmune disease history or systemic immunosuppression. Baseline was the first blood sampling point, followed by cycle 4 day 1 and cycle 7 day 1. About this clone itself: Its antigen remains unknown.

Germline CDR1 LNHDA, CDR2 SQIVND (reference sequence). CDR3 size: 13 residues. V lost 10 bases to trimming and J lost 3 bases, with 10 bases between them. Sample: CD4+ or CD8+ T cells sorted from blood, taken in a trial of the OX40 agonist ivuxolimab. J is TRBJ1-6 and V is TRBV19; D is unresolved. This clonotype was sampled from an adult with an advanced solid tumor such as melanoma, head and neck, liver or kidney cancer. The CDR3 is CATMGNYNSPLHF. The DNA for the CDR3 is TGTGCCACTATGGGAAACTATAATTCACCCCTCCACTTT.